This is a list of T cell receptor beta chains from one sample in a study of blood T cell repertoires in COVID-19. Profiling relied on immunoSEQ multiplex PCR, and the TCRdb table lists in-frame clones only, not all of them. The sample yields about 350,000 clones, roughly 90% seen once. The sample consisted of PBMCs or T cells enriched from blood (not recorded which). The receptors stem from a young woman who had been exposed to COVID-19. The CDR3 runs from the conserved cysteine through the conserved F or W. Fields, in order: CDR3 protein, V gene, J gene.

CASIEEGAGTEAFF	TRBV28	TRBJ1-1
CASSLVLRGGRVPYNEQFF	TRBV7-6	TRBJ2-1
CASSVASGSTGELFF	TRBV9	TRBJ2-2
CASSLTGTSGNTIYF	TRBV28	TRBJ1-3
CASRKPGQIEAFF	TRBV28	TRBJ1-1
CASSLIGLAGVRSEQYF	TRBV7-2	TRBJ2-7
CSVRTGSNTGELFF	TRBV29-1	TRBJ2-2
CASSQGTGPSYEQYF	TRBV11-2	TRBJ2-7
CASSRPGRGTETQYF	TRBV7-9	TRBJ2-5
CASTRGGSGEETQYF	TRBV6-5	TRBJ2-5
CASRRTKNTGELFF	TRBV28	TRBJ2-2
CASSFRTGNYEQYF	TRBV7-9	TRBJ2-7
CATRNKQGGEKLFF	TRBV19	TRBJ1-4
CAITPGQGDYEQYF	TRBV10-3	TRBJ2-7
CATSREVPAVRAFF	TRBV15	TRBJ1-1
CASSPPGGSNTGELFF	TRBV7-9	TRBJ2-2
CSAPGGGFAFF	TRBV20-1	TRBJ1-1
CASRATSTDTQYF	TRBV12-3/TRBV12-4	TRBJ2-3
CASSASGSSVEQFF	TRBV11-2	TRBJ2-1
CASSYSSSVSSYEQYF	TRBV6-5	TRBJ2-7